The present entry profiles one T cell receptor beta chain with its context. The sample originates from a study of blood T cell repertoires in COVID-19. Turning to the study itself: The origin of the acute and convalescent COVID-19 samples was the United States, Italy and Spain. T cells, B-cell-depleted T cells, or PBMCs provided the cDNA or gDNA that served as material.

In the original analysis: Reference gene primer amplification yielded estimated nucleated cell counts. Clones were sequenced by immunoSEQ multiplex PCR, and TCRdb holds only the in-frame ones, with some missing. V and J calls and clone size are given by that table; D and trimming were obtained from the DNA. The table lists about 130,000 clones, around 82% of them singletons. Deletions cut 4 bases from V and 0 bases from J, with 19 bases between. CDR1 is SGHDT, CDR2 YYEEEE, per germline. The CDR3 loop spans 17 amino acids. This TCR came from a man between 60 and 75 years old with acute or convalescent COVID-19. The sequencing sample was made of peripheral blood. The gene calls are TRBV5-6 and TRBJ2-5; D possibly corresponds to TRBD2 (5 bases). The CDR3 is CASSQFRGMGYQETQYF. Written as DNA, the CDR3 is TGTGCCAGCAGCCAATTTAGAGGGATGGGGTACCAAGAGACCCAGTACTTC.